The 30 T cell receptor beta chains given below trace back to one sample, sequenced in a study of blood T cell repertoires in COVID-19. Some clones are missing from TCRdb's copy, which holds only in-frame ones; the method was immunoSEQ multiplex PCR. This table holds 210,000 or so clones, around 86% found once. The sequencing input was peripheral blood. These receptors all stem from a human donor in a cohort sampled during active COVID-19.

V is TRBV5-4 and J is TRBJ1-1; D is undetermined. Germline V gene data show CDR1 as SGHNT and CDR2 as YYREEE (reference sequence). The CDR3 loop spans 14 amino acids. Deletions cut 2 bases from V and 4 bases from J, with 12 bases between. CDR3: CASSFQLVGTEAFF. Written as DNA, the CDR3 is TGTGCCAGCAGCTTCCAATTAGTCGGCACTGAAGCTTTCTTT.

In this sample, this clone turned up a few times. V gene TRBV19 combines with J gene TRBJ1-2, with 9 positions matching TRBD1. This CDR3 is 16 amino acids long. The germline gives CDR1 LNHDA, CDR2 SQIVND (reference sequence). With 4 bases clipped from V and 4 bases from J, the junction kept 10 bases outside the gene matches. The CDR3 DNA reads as TGTGCCAGTAGTAGTACGGCGGGACAGGGCCGCTATGGCTACACCTTC. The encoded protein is CASSSTAGQGRYGYTF.

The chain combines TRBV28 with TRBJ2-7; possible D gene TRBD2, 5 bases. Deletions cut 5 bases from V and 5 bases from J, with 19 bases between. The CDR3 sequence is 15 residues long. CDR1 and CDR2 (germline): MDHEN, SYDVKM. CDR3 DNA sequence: TGTGCCAGCAGTCTTGGGTCAGTGCGGGTCAACGAGCAGTACTTC. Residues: CASSLGSVRVNEQYF.

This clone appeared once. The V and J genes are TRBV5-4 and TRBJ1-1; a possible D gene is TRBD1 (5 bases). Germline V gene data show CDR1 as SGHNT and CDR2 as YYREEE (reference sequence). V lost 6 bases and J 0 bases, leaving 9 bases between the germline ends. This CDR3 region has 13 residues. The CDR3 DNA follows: TGTGCCAGCAAAGGGGCTCTGAACACTGAAGCTTTCTTT. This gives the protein CASKGALNTEAFF.

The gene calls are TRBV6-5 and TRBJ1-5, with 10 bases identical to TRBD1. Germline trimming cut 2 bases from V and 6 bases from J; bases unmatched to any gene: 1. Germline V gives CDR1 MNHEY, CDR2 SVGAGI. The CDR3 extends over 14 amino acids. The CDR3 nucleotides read TGTGCCAGCAGTTACGGGACAGGGGTTCAGCCCCAGCATTTT. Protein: CASSYGTGVQPQHF.

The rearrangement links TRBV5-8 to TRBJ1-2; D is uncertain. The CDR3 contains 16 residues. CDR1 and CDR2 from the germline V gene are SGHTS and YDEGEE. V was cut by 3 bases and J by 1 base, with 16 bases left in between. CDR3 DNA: TGTGCCAGCAGCTCGGGGAATGAGGAGGTTAACTATGGCTACACCTTC. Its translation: CASSSGNEEVNYGYTF.

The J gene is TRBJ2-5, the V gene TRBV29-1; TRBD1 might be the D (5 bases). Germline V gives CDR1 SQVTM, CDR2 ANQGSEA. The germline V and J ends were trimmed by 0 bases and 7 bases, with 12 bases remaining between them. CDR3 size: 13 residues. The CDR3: CSVEDGASVTQYF. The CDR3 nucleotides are TGCAGCGTTGAAGATGGGGCGTCGGTGACCCAGTACTTC. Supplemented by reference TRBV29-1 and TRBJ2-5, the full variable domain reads SAVISQKPSRDICQRGTSLTIQCQVDSQVTMMFWYRQQPGQSLTLIATANQGSEATYESGFVIDKFPISRPNLTFSTLTVSNMSPEDSSIYLCSVEDGASVTQYFGPGTRLLVL.

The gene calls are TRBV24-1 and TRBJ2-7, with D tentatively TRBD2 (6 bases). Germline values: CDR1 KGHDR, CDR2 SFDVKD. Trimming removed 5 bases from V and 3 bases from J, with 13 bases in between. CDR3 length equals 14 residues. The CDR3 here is CATSGRDQFYEQYF. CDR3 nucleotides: TGTGCCACCAGTGGGAGGGACCAATTCTACGAGCAGTACTTC.

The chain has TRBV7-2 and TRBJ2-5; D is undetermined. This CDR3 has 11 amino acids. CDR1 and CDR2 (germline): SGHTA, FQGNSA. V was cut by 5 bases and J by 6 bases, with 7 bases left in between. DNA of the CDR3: TGTGCCAGCAGCCCCCTACAGACCCAGTACTTC. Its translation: CASSPLQTQYF.

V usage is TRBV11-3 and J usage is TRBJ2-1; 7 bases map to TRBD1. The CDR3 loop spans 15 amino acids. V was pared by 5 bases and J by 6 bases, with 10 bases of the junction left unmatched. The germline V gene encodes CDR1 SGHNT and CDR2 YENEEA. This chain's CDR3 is CASSPRGGGRNEQFF. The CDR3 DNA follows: TGTGCCAGCAGCCCCCGAGGGGGCGGGCGCAATGAGCAGTTCTTC. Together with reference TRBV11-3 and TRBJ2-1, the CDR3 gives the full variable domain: EAGVVQSPRYKIIEKKQPVAFWCNPISGHNTLYWYLQNLGQGPELLIRYENEEAVDDSQLPKDRFSAERLKGVDSTLKIQPAELGDSAVYLCASSPRGGGRNEQFFGPGTRLTVL.

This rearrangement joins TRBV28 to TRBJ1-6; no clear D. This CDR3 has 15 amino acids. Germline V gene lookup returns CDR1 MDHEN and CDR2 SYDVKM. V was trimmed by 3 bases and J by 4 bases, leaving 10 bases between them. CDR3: CASSLSDTYNSPLHF. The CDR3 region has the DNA TGTGCCAGCAGTTTGTCTGACACTTATAATTCACCCCTCCACTTT.

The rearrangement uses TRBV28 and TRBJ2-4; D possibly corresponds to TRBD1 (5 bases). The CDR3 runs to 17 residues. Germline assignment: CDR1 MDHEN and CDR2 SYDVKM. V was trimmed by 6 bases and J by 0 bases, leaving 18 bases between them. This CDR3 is CASSQRQQILAKNIQYF. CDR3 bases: TGTGCCAGCAGCCAGCGACAGCAAATACTAGCCAAAAACATTCAGTACTTC.

CDR3 nucleotides: TGTGCCAGCAGCTTTTCCAATGAGGGTACCTATGGCTACACCTTC. As protein: CASSFSNEGTYGYTF. This chain joins TRBV7-3 and TRBJ1-2; D remains ambiguous. Trimming shortened V by 3 bases and J by 4 bases, and 15 bases separated the two germline ends. Germline V gene sequence: CDR1 SGHTA, CDR2 FQGTGA. There are 15 residues in the CDR3. Supplemented by reference TRBV7-3 and TRBJ1-2, the full variable domain reads GAGVSQTPSNKVTEKGKYVELRCDPISGHTALYWYRQSLGQGPEFLIYFQGTGAADDSGLPNDRFFAVRPEGSVSTLKIQRTERGDSAVYLCASSFSNEGTYGYTFGSGTRLTVV.

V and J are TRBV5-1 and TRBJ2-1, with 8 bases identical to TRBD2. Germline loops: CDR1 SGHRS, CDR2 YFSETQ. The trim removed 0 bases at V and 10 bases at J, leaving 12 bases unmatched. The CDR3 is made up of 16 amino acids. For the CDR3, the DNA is TGCGCCAGCAGCTTGGACGGGACTAGGTACGGGGAGGAGCAGTTCTTC. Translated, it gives CASSLDGTRYGEEQFF. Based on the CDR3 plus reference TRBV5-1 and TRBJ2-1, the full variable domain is KAGVTQTPRYLIKTRGQQVTLSCSPISGHRSVSWYQQTPGQGLQFLFEYFSETQRNKGNFPGRFSGRQFSNSRSEMNVSTLELGDSALYLCASSLDGTRYGEEQFFGPGTRLTVL.

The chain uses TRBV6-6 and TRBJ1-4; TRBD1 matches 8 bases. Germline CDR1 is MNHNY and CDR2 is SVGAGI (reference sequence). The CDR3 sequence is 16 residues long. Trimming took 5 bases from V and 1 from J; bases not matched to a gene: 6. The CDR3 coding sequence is TGTGCCAGCAGTGTGACAGGGGAGGGAACTAATGAAAAACTGTTTTTT. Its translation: CASSVTGEGTNEKLFF.

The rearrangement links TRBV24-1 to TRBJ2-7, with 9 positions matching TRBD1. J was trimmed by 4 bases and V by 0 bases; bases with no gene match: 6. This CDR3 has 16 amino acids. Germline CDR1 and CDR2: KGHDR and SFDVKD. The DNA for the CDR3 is TGTGCCACCAGTGATTTGCAAAGGGACAGGGAGTACGAGCAGTACTTC. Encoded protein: CATSDLQRDREYEQYF.

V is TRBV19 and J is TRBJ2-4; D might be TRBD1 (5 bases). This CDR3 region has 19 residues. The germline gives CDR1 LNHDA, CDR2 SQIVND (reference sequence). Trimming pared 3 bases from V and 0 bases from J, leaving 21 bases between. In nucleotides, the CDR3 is TGTGCCAGTAGTATTCTGGGGCACAAGGGCGTCTTAGCCAAAAACATTCAGTACTTC. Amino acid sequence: CASSILGHKGVLAKNIQYF. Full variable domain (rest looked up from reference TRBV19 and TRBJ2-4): DGGITQSPKYLFRKEGQNVTLSCEQNLNHDAMYWYRQDPGQGLRLIYYSQIVNDFQKGDIAEGYSVSREKKESFPLTVTSAQKNPTAFYLCASSILGHKGVLAKNIQYFGAGTRLSVL.

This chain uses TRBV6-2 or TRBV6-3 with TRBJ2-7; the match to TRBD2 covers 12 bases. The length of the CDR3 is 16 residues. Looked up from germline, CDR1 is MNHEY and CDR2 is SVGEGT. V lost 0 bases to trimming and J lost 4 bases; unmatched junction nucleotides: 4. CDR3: CASSYSLAGGDYEQYF. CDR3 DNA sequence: TGTGCCAGCAGTTACTCCCTAGCGGGAGGGGATTACGAGCAGTACTTC.

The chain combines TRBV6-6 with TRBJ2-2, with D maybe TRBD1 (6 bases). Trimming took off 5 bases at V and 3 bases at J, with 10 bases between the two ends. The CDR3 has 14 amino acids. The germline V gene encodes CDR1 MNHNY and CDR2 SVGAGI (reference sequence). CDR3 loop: CASSLDSYTGELFF. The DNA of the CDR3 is TGTGCCAGCAGTCTGGACAGCTACACCGGGGAGCTGTTTTTT.

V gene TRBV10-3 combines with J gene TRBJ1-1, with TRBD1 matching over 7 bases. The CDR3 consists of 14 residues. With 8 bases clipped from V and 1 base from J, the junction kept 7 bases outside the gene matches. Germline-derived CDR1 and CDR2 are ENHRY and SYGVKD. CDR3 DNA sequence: TGTGCCATCTCTATACAGGGGCCGAACACTGAAGCTTTCTTT. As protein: CAISIQGPNTEAFF.

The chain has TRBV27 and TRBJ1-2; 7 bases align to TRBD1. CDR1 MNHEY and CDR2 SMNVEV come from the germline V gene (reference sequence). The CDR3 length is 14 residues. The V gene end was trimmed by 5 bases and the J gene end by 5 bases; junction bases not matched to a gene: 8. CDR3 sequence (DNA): TGTGCCAGCAGTGGCCGGGACAGACTTTATGGCTACACCTTC. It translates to CASSGRDRLYGYTF.

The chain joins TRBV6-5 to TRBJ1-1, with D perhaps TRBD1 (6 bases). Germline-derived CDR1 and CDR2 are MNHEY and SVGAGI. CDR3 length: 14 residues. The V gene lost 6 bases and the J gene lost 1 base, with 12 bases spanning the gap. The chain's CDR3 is CASSGTPRNTEAFF. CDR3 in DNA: TGTGCCAGCAGCGGGACACCTCGGAACACTGAAGCTTTCTTT.

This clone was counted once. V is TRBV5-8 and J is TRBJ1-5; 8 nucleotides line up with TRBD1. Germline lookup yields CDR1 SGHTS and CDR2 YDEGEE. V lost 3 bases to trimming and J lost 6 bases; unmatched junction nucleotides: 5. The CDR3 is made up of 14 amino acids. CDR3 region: CASSYGTGSQPQHF. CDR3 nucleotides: TGTGCCAGCAGCTATGGGACAGGCAGTCAGCCCCAGCATTTT.

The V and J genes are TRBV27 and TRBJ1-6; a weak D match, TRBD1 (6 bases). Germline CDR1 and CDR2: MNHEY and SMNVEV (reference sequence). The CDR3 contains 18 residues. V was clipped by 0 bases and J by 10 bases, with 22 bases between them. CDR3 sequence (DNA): TGTGCCAGCAGTTTATCGTTAACCGGGGGCGGGGGCCGATCACCCCTCCACTTT. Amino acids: CASSLSLTGGGGRSPLHF.

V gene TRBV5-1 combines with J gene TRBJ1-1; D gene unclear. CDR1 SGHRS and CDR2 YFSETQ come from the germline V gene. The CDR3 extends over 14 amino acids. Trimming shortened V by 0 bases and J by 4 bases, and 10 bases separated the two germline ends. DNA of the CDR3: TGCGCCAGCAGCTTGGGGGTCTCGGGCACTGAAGCTTTCTTT. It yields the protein CASSLGVSGTEAFF. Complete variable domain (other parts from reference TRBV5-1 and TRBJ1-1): KAGVTQTPRYLIKTRGQQVTLSCSPISGHRSVSWYQQTPGQGLQFLFEYFSETQRNKGNFPGRFSGRQFSNSRSEMNVSTLELGDSALYLCASSLGVSGTEAFFGQGTRLTVV.

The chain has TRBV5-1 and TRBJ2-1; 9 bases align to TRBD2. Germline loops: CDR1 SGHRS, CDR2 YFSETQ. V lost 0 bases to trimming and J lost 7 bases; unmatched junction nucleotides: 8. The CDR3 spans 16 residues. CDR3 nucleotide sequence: TGCGCCAGCAGCTTGGTGGCGGGAGGGGGTTTAAATGAGCAGTTCTTC. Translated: CASSLVAGGGLNEQFF. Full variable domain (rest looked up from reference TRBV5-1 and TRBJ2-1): KAGVTQTPRYLIKTRGQQVTLSCSPISGHRSVSWYQQTPGQGLQFLFEYFSETQRNKGNFPGRFSGRQFSNSRSEMNVSTLELGDSALYLCASSLVAGGGLNEQFFGPGTRLTVL.

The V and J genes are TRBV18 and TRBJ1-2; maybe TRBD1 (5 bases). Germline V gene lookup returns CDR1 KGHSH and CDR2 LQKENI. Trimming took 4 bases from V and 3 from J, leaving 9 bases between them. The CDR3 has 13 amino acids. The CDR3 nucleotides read TGTGCCAGCTCACTGGGGGAGGACTATGGCTACACCTTC. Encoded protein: CASSLGEDYGYTF.

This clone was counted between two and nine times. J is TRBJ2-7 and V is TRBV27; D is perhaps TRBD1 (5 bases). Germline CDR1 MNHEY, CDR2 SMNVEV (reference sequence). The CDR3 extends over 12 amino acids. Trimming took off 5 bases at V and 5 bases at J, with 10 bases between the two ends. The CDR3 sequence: CASSPQGHEQYF. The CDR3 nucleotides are TGTGCCAGCAGTCCTCAGGGTCACGAGCAGTACTTC.

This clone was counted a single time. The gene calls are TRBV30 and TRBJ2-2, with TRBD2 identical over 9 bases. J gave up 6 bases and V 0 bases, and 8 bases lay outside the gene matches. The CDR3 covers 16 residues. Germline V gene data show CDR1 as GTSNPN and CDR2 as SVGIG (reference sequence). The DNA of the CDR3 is TGTGCCTGGAGTGTACTCGGCGGGAGGGCCTCCGGGGAGCTGTTTTTT. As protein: CAWSVLGGRASGELFF.

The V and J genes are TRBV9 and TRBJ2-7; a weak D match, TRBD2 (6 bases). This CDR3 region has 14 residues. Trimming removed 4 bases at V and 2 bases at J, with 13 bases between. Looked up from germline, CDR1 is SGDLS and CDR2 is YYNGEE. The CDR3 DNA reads TGTGCCAGCAGCCCGGGGGATAGTACCTACGAGCAGTACTTC. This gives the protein CASSPGDSTYEQYF. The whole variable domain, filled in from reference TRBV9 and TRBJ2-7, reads DSGVTQTPKHLITATGQRVTLRCSPRSGDLSVYWYQQSLDQGLQFLIQYYNGEERAKGNILERFSAQQFPDLHSELNLSSLELGDSALYFCASSPGDSTYEQYFGPGTRLTVT.